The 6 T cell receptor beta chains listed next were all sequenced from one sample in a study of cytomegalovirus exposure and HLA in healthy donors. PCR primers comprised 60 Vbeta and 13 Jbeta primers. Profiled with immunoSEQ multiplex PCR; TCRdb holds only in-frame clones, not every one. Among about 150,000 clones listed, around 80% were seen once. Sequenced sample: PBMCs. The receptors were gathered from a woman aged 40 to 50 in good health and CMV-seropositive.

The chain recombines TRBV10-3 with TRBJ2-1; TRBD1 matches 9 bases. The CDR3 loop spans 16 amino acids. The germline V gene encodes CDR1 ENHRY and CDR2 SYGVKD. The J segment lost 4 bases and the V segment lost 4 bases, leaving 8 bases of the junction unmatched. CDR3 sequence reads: CAISAAGTGTYNEQFF. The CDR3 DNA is TGTGCCATCAGTGCCGCCGGGACAGGGACATACAATGAGCAGTTCTTC.

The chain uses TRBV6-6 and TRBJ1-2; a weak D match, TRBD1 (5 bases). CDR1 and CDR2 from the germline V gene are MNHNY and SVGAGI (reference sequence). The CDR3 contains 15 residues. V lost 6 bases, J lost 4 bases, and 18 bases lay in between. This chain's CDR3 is CASRPPQGLGYGYTF. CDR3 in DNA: TGTGCCAGCAGACCACCTCAGGGTCTCGGCTATGGCTACACCTTC.

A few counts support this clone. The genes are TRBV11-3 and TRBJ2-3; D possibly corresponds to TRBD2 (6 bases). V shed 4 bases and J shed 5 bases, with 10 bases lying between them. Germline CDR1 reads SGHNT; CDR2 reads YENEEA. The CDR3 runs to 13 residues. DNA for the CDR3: TGTGCCAGCAGCTCGGGGGTGGTAGATACGCAGTATTTT. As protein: CASSSGVVDTQYF.

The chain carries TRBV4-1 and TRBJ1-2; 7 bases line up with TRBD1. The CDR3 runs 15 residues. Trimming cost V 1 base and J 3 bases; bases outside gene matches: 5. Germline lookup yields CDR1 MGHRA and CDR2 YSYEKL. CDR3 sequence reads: CASSQGPQGDYGYTF. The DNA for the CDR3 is TGCGCCAGCAGCCAAGGACCTCAGGGGGACTATGGCTACACCTTC.

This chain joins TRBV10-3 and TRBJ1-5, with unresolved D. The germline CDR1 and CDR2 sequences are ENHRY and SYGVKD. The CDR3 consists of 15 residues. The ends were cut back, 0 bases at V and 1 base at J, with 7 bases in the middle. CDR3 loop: CAISESQQSNQPQHF. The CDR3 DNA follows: TGTGCCATCAGTGAGTCACAACAGAGCAATCAGCCCCAGCATTTT.

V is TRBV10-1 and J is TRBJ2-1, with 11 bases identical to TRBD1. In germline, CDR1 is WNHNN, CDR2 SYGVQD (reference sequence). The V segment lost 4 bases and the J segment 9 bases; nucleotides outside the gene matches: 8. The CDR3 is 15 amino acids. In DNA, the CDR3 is TGCGCCAGCAGTGCCCTACGGACAGGGGGCGGTGAGCAGTTCTTC. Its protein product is CASSALRTGGGEQFF.